This T cell receptor beta chain is from a study of cytomegalovirus exposure and HLA in healthy donors (dated by TCRdb to between 2016 and 2019). In terms of the full investigation: In an earlier analysis of some 610 of the donors, 276 Gb of sequence data and roughly 100 million unique TCR beta sequences from about 190 million T cells were reported. An early release that covered about 600 HLA-typed donors contained about 300 gigabases of sequencing data and 75 million to 100 million unique TCR sequences. Among the roughly 430 genotyped donors, under 90% belonged to the genetic ancestry cluster associated with self-reported Caucasian donors. The aim of the study was to test whether cataloging public T cell receptors could identify signatures of past pathogen exposure. The study profiled the T cell repertoires of hundreds of subjects by immunosequencing and related them to cytomegalovirus serostatus. Along with the approximately 650-subject first cohort, a separate validation cohort of over a hundred different subjects was used. High-throughput TCR immunosequencing, statistical association of individual TCRs with disease status, and machine learning were combined to predict cytomegalovirus infection status. A later analysis re-examined previously published TCR beta repertoires from more than 650 donors and added high-resolution HLA genotyping to investigate patterns of TCR occurrence. Rather than drawing on any new phenotypic data, the later analysis identified candidate immune exposures from TCR beta sequences and the way those sequences occurred across donors. To decide whether each TCR beta V gene segment behaved as functional or pseudogenic, an earlier analysis of 587 of the donors relied on high-throughput TCR beta sequencing. Alongside the repertoire data, information on donor age, sex, ethnicity and CMV serostatus was compiled. A later genetic analysis used genome-wide SNP genotypes for about 65% of the roughly 670 donors, treating that subset as a discovery cohort. All discovery cohort repertoires had been generated using a single sequencing platform. HLA typing covered class I and class II loci at four-digit resolution. The number of typed donors differed by locus: roughly 620-630 for A, B, C, DRB1 and DQB1; approximately 530 for DQA1; approximately 600 for DPA1; and 400 to 480 for DPB1. Roughly five DR-DQ haplotypes were treated as single units for association and clustering because of strong linkage in the cohort. On average, about 200,000 unique TCR beta nucleotide sequences were sequenced per donor among 398 genotyped donors of the cohort, with approximately 18% of those sequences being non-productive. Summary of the overall study and its limitations: In both the original and validation cohorts, the classifier was reported to diagnose cytomegalovirus status with high specificity and sensitivity. In the study, 150 to 200 TCR beta chains were listed as associated with cytomegalovirus. Because HLA typing was missing for some donors at each locus, association tests included only the typed subset. Correlated functional status among segregating V segments might reflect linkage disequilibrium, but an unknown experimental factor could not be ruled out. In a later genetic analysis, a missense DCLRE1C variant was associated with V-gene and J-gene trimming of TCR beta chains, and the association was replicated in an independent cohort. A later analysis found that TCR association rates varied across HLA loci, with DRB1 alleles showing the most associated TCRs and HLA-C alleles the fewest. The sequencing pipeline was judged likely to have produced a cluster of highly shared sequence variants as a technical artifact. According to a later analysis, parvovirus B19, influenza, CMV and Epstein-Barr virus appeared linked to several top co-occurrence clusters. The cohort was sequenced for TCR beta chains only, and without alpha or paired-chain data the features that could be detected were limited. When HLA alleles, especially DR and DQ, strongly co-occurred, attributing TCR associations to individual alleles was difficult. Three of the identified cytomegalovirus-associated TCR beta chains were confirmed in vitro to be specific for cytomegalovirus antigens. In a later genetic analysis, fewer N-insertions in productive TCRs were reported among donors in an Asian-associated ancestry cluster than the roughly 640-donor mean. Across donors, most TCR sequences were observed very rarely, whereas some public TCRs were present in many individuals. In a later analysis, 15,000 to 20,000 TCR beta sequences were associated with specific HLA alleles at a false discovery rate of 0.05. The 87-base-pair reads could not distinguish some IMGT-functional V segments, including TRBV6-2 and TRBV6-3, so those segments were excluded. A further reported finding was that TCR beta sequences accurately predicted the HLA-A and HLA-B alleles for most subjects in the first cohort. A later analysis found that most CMV-associated TCR beta chains appeared HLA-restricted, with HLA associations seemingly driven largely by CMV exposure. An earlier analysis of approximately 530 of the donors showed that most TCR beta V segments appeared in productive rearrangements either about 87% or about 30% of the time, which broadly matched IMGT annotations. In a later analysis, HLA-associated TCR beta chains were found to be more clonally expanded and to have lower generation probabilities than equally common non-associated chains. About 17 rarely observed V segments, including chromosome 9 orphons, were excluded from the earlier analysis of some 590 of the donors because counts were too low. The presence/absence analyses assumed that sequencing depth was roughly uniform across donors, and that assumption may not be true. It was suggested by the authors that the approach could potentially be generalized to other disease states and immunological phenotypes. CMV serostatus was the only immune exposure information available for the cohort.

Library preparation was by the immunoSEQ multiplex PCR assay. The multiplex PCR relied on a mix of 60 forward primers for TCR Vbeta segments and 13 reverse primers for TCR Jbeta segments. Amplification of the CDR3 region of rearranged TCR beta genes was performed with a multiplex PCR assay on genomic DNA. Amplified TCR beta libraries were sequenced as 87-base-pair reads on the Illumina HiSeq System. As for the authors' bioinformatics: Across the 670 or so repertoires, a later analysis counted tens of millions of unique TCR beta chains, approximately 10 million of which were shared by at least two donors. A nearest-neighbor algorithm error-corrected the raw reads and collapsed the reads into unique sequences, merging closely related sequences to remove PCR and sequencing errors. Alignment of CDR3 sequences to IMGT reference sequences was used to assign V, D and J gene segments. Each retained sequence needed at least a six-nucleotide match to both a V gene segment and a J gene segment. A rearrangement counted as productive if the CDR3 had no stop codons and remained in frame with V and J, and every other rearrangement counted as non-productive. Following IMGT convention, CDR3 was defined as the stretch from the second conserved V-encoded cysteine up to the conserved J-encoded phenylalanine. In an earlier analysis of 550 to 650 of the donors, sequences lacking an unambiguous match to a single V gene segment were excluded. In an earlier analysis of 500 to 750 of the donors, V segments were called functional above 56.7% productive rearrangements and were called segregating when the between-donor standard deviation exceeded 5%. A statistical classification framework was built to diagnose cytomegalovirus status from the catalog of TCR beta chain sequences. A later analysis assigned V and J genes by comparing TCR nucleotide sequences with IMGT/GENE-DB human TR gene sequences. Using the TCRdist pipeline, a later analysis assigned CDR3 sequences along with most-parsimonious VDJ recombination scenarios. In a later analysis, every TCR beta chain was defined by the combination of its CDR3 amino acid sequence and its V-gene family, and reads without a unique V-gene family were dropped. A later analysis removed 500 to 600 highly shared, low-generation-probability nucleotide sequences to deal with suspected cross-contamination and a sequencing artifact. In a later analysis, a clonal expansion index for each public chain was calculated from normalized within-repertoire ranks of inferred template counts. Generation probabilities in a later analysis came from a VDJ recombination model fitted to out-of-frame rearrangements, and those results were checked against IGoR. Hypergeometric tests were used in a later analysis to score TCR-TCR, TCR-HLA and TCR-CMV co-occurrence, with a repertoire-size bias correction applied to the TCR pairs. To estimate false discovery rates, a later analysis permuted the HLA or CMV assignments 20 times. A later analysis grouped co-occurring TCRs with DBSCAN, adding TCRdist sequence similarity when clustering within HLA-allele-positive subsets. Repertoires with fewer than 30,000 or more than 120,000 public chains, plus five repertoires with anomalous nucleotide sharing, were excluded from co-occurrence clustering. This is the immuneACCESS table as TCRdb keeps it, with only in-frame sequences that have V and J called. A part of the clones is gone; compared with another copy, unresolved V genes explain less than half, and the rest is unexplained. V and J calls and clone size are those listed in that table; D and trimming were worked out from the DNA. Here the sample has fewer than 200,000 clones; 73% occur a single time. Roughly 1.9% of the sample is held by the ten biggest clonotypes.

The cohort was made up of 666 healthy bone marrow donors. At the time of sampling, every cohort member was nominally healthy, though immune exposures that went unrecorded were likely present. The donor was CMV seronegative and belonged to the group of 352 seronegative cohort members. Each donor provided a peripheral blood sample, and peripheral blood mononuclear cells were used for TCR beta sequencing. Genomic DNA was extracted from the blood cell samples with the Qiagen DNeasy Blood Extraction Kit. CDR1 MNHEY and CDR2 SMNVEV are derived from the germline V gene (reference sequence). V loses 6 bases at its end and J loses 4 bases; junction bases beyond the gene matches: 2. The CDR3 covers 12 residues, taking in both the cysteine and the phenylalanine. Only the CDR3 DNA stays, 36 bases, in frame from base 1. Details on this clone: Its antigen is not yet known. Per-nucleotide qualities are absent, and no much larger clonotype sits a single base away.

The sequenced sample was PBMCs. The rearrangement joined TRBV27 to TRBJ1-2, and TRBD1 matches 7 of the central bases. The sequence came from a woman in her twenties or thirties in good health and CMV-seronegative. The nucleotide sequence reads as follows: TGTGCCAGCAGCCGGACAGGCTATGGCTACACCTTC. Its coded protein is CASSRTGYGYTF.